This T cell receptor (beta chain) is drawn from a study of blood T cell repertoires in COVID-19. Original methodology: For nucleated cells, counts were estimated from reference gene primer amplification. Sequenced by immunoSEQ multiplex PCR; TCRdb stores in-frame clones only, minus some. The D gene and trimming were derived from the DNA, and the V and J assignments and clone size from that table. Found here are about 89,000 clones, about nine tenths of them singletons; the top ten hold over 0.45%. Germline V CDR1 and CDR2: LNHDA, SQIVND (reference sequence). The CDR3 is 16 residues long. V lost 9 bases and J lost 13; bases outside the gene matches: 21.

The clonotype originates from a man aged 55-75 years with acute or convalescent COVID-19. Material: peripheral blood. The chain couples TRBV19 to TRBJ1-6, with 7 nucleotides matching TRBD1. CDR3 residues: CASTSLDRQFRAPLHF. CDR3 DNA: TGTGCCAGCACCTCCTTGGACAGGCAATTTCGGGCGCCCCTCCACTTT.